One sample yielded the 16 T cell receptor beta chains listed below, sequenced in a study of blood T cell repertoires in COVID-19. Here immunoSEQ multiplex PCR was the method, and the copy in TCRdb shows in-frame clones only, minus some. In the table there are roughly 350,000 clones, roughly 90% of which are singletons. Material: peripheral blood. Receptors originate from a woman between 50 and 59 years old with active or convalescent COVID-19.

Comment on this clone: The same CDR3 can be traced to other DNA sequences in this sample. The chain recombines TRBV19 with TRBJ1-5; the match to TRBD1 covers 7 bases. V was clipped by 7 bases and J by 0 bases; unmatched bases: 0. CDR1 and CDR2 from the germline V gene are LNHDA and SQIVND (reference sequence). This CDR3 spans 13 amino acids. This CDR3 is CASNRGSNQPQHF. CDR3 nucleotide sequence: TGTGCCAGTAACAGGGGTAGCAATCAGCCCCAGCATTTT.

V usage is TRBV6-5 and J usage is TRBJ1-4; tentative D call: TRBD1 (6 bases). The germline gives CDR1 MNHEY, CDR2 SVGAGI. V gave up 0 bases and J gave up 5 bases, with 10 bases separating them. This CDR3 is 15 amino acids long. The CDR3 nucleotides read TGTGCCAGCAGTTACTCGGGGGCTTTGAATGAAAAACTGTTTTTT. Protein sequence: CASSYSGALNEKLFF.

This clone was seen once. The genes are TRBV7-8 and TRBJ2-1; 7 bases are a match to TRBD1. With 4 bases clipped from V and 8 bases from J, the junction kept 8 bases outside the gene matches. Germline V gene lookup returns CDR1 SGHVS and CDR2 FQNEAQ. The CDR3 is 14 amino acids. Written as DNA, the CDR3 is TGTGCCAGCAGCTCCCCGACAGGGACCCATGAGCAGTTCTTC. The encoded protein is CASSSPTGTHEQFF.

DNA of the CDR3: TGTGCCAGCAGCTTTTCAGGGTTATACGAGCAGTACTTC. The encoded protein is CASSFSGLYEQYF. The rearrangement joins TRBV7-2 to TRBJ2-7; TRBD1 is a possible D gene (5 bases). This CDR3 spans 13 amino acids. In germline, CDR1 is SGHTA, CDR2 FQGNSA. The V gene lost 3 bases and the J gene lost 4 bases, with 10 bases spanning the gap.

The chain employs TRBV6-6 and TRBJ1-1; D remains unclear. The germline V and J ends were trimmed by 5 bases and 1 base, with 23 bases remaining between them. CDR3 length: 18 amino acids. CDR1 is MNHNY and CDR2 is SVGAGI in the germline V gene (reference sequence). CDR3 loop: CASSPSTLLYRENTEAFF. CDR3 bases: TGTGCCAGCAGTCCCTCAACGCTCCTGTATCGGGAGAACACTGAAGCTTTCTTT.

This clone was observed once. The V and J genes are TRBV27 and TRBJ1-6; TRBD1 aligns across 7 bases. Per germline, CDR1 MNHEY and CDR2 SMNVEV (reference sequence). This CDR3 is built from 16 residues. The V and J ends lost 6 bases and 9 bases, in that order; junction bases with no gene match: 14. CDR3 region: CASSFSEGARGSPLHF. The CDR3 coding sequence is TGTGCCAGCAGCTTCAGTGAGGGGGCCAGGGGTTCACCCCTCCACTTT.

The chain combines TRBV7-2 with TRBJ1-2; 7 positions match TRBD1. Germline assignment: CDR1 SGHTA and CDR2 FQGNSA. Germline trimming cut 4 bases from V and 8 bases from J; bases unmatched to any gene: 22. This CDR3 is built from 18 residues. The CDR3 spells CASSSPRGAGQEVGGYTF. CDR3 bases: TGTGCCAGCAGCTCGCCCCGGGGAGCAGGACAGGAAGTAGGCGGCTACACCTTC.

V and J are TRBV4-2 and TRBJ1-2, with TRBD1 matching 11 bases. The CDR3 spans 18 residues. V shed 0 bases, J shed 3 bases, and the junction held 9 bases outside the gene matches. The germline V gene encodes CDR1 LGHNA and CDR2 YNFKEQ. CDR3 protein: CASSQDSADRGRYYGYTF. Written as DNA, the CDR3 is TGTGCCAGCAGCCAAGATTCTGCGGACAGGGGGCGTTACTATGGCTACACCTTC.

The chain joins TRBV7-9 to TRBJ2-3; 7 bases are a match to TRBD1. V was clipped by 0 bases and J by 1 base; unmatched bases: 4. The CDR3 has 16 residues. Per germline, CDR1 SEHNR and CDR2 FQNEAQ (reference sequence). In DNA, the CDR3 is TGTGCCAGCAGCTTAGCCGACAGGGTGGGCACAGATACGCAGTATTTT. Translated: CASSLADRVGTDTQYF.

The V and J genes are TRBV7-9 and TRBJ1-2, with a possible D match to TRBD1 (5 bases). The CDR3 consists of 14 residues. Germline CDR1 SEHNR, CDR2 FQNEAQ (reference sequence). V lost 1 base and J lost 2, with 8 bases in between. This CDR3 is CASSLGQMNYGYTF. The CDR3 region has the DNA TGTGCCAGCAGCTTAGGACAGATGAACTATGGCTACACCTTC.

The chain is built from TRBV2 and TRBJ2-7; 15 bases line up with TRBD2. Germline values: CDR1 SNHLY, CDR2 FYNNEI. The V gene end was trimmed by 4 bases and the J gene end by 2 bases; junction bases not matched to a gene: 9. The CDR3 loop spans 18 amino acids. The CDR3 DNA sequence: TGTGCCAGCAGTGTACAGGGGACTAGCGGGAGGCATCCCTACGAGCAGTACTTC. Residues: CASSVQGTSGRHPYEQYF.

V usage is TRBV7-2 and J usage is TRBJ2-1, with D possibly TRBD1 on 6 matching bases. CDR3 size: 15 residues. The V gene lost 0 bases and the J gene lost 8 bases, with 14 bases spanning the gap. Germline V lookup: CDR1 SGHTA, CDR2 FQGNSA. The CDR3 DNA reads TGTGCCAGCAGCTTAGCGATGGGGGACATCCATGAGCAGTTCTTC. Translated, it gives CASSLAMGDIHEQFF.

In this sample, this clone turned up once. The rearrangement uses TRBV4-1 and TRBJ2-1; 8 bases agree with TRBD2. The ends lost 8 bases at V and 6 bases at J; junction bases unmatched: 9. The CDR3 spans 14 residues. Germline CDR1 and CDR2: MGHRA and YSYEKL. The CDR3, as DNA: TGCGCCAGCCGGCGTCTAGCGGGCCTCAATGAGCAGTTCTTC. Protein: CASRRLAGLNEQFF.

The genes are TRBV5-1 and TRBJ1-2; no firm D call. The CDR3 has 13 residues. V was shortened by 0 bases and J by 4 bases, with 7 bases between the two germline ends. Germline V CDR1 and CDR2: SGHRS, YFSETQ. The CDR3 loop is CASSLDSGYGYTF. Written as DNA, the CDR3 is TGCGCCAGCAGCTTGGACAGTGGCTATGGCTACACCTTC.

V is TRBV5-6 and J is TRBJ2-7; D is possibly TRBD1 (5 bases). The CDR3 runs to 13 residues. V gave up 0 bases and J gave up 12 bases, with 16 bases separating them. From germline, CDR1 is SGHDT and CDR2 YYEEEE. In DNA form, the CDR3 reads TGTGCCAGCAGCTTGGAGGACACCCTTCCCCCGTACTTC. Translated, it gives CASSLEDTLPPYF.

V gene TRBV18 combines with J gene TRBJ1-3; no firm D call. V dropped 6 bases and J dropped 0 bases, with 15 bases sitting between them. CDR1 is KGHSH, CDR2 LQKENI, per germline. This CDR3 spans 16 amino acids. The CDR3 loop reads CASSESSPGSGNTIYF. CDR3 nucleotides: TGTGCCAGCTCGGAATCCAGTCCGGGCTCTGGAAACACCATATATTTT.